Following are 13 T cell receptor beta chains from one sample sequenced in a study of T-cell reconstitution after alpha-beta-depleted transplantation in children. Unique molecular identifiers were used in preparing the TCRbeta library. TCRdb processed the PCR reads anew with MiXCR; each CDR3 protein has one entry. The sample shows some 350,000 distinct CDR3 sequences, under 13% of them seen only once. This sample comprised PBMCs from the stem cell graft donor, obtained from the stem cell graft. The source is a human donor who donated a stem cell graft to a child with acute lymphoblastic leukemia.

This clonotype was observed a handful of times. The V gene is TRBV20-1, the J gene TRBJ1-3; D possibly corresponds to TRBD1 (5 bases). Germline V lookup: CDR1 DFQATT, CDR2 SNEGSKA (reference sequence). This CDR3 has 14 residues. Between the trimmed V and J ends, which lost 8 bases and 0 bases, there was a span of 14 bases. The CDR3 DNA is TGCAGTACTTGGGACTGGAGCTCTGGAAACACCATATATTTT. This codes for CSTWDWSSGNTIYF.

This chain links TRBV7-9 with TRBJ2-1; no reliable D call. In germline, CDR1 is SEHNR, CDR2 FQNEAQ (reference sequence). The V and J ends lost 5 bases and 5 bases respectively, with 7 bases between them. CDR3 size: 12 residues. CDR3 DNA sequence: TGTGCCAGCAGCCCCTCTCACAATGAGCAGTTCTTC. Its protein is CASSPSHNEQFF.

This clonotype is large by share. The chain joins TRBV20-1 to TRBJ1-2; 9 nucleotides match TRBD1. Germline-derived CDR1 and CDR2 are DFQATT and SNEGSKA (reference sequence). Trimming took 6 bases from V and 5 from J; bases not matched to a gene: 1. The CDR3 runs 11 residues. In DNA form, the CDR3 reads TGCAGTGCCGGGACAGGGTATGGCTACACCTTC. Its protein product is CSAGTGYGYTF.

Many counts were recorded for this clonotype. The CDR3 coding sequence is TGTGCCAGCAGAGGGACTAGCGGAAGCACAGATACGCAGTATTTT. This codes for CASRGTSGSTDTQYF. V usage is TRBV12-3 or TRBV12-4 and J usage is TRBJ2-3, with 11 positions matching TRBD2. The CDR3 length is 15 residues. J gave up 0 bases and V 6 bases, and 2 bases lay outside the gene matches.

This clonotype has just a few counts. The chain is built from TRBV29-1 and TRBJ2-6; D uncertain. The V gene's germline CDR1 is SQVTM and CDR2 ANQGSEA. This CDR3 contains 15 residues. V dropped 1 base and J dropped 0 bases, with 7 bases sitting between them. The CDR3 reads CSVEGWSSGANVLTF. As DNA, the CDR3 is TGCAGCGTTGAAGGGTGGAGCTCTGGGGCCAACGTCCTGACTTTC.

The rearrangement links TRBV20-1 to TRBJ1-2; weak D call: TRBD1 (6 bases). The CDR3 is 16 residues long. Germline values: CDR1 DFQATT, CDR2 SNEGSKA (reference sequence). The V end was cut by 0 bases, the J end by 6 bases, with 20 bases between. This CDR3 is CSARDLDWGAENGYTF. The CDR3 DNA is TGCAGTGCTAGAGATCTCGATTGGGGGGCGGAAAATGGCTACACCTTC.

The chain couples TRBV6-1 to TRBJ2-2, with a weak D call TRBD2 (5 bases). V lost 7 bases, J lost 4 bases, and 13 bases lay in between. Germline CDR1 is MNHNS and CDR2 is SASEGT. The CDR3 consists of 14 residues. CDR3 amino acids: CASTNGVVTGELFF. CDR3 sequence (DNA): TGTGCCAGCACAAACGGGGTAGTCACCGGGGAGCTGTTTTTT.

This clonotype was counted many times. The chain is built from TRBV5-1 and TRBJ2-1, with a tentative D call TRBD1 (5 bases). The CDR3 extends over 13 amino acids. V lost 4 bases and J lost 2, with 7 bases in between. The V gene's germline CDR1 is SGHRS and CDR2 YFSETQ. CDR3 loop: CASSPRAYNEQFF. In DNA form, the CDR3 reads TGCGCCAGCAGCCCCAGGGCCTACAATGAGCAGTTCTTC.

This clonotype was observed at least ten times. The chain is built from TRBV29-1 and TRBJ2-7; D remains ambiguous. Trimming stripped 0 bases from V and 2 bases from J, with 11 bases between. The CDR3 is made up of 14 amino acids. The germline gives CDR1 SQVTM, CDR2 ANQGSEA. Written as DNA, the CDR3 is TGCAGCGTTGAAGAGGCTCTCATTCCCTACGAGCAGTACTTC. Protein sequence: CSVEEALIPYEQYF.

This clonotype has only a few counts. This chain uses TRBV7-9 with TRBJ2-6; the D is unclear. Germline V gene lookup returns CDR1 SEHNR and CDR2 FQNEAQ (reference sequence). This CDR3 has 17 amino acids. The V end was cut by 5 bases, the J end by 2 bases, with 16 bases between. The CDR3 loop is CASSVTRTRTGANVLTF. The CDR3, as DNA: TGTGCCAGCAGCGTCACGCGGACCCGCACTGGGGCCAACGTCCTGACTTTC.

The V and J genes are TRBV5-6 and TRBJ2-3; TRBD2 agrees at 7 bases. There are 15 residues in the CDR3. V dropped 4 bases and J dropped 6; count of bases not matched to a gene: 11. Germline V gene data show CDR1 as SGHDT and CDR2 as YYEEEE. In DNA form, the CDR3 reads TGTGCCAGCAGCGTGGGGGGGGAGCCCAAGGATACGCAGTATTTT. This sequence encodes CASSVGGEPKDTQYF. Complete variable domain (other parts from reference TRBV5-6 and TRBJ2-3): DAGVTQSPTHLIKTRGQQVTLRCSPKSGHDTVSWYQQALGQGPQFIFQYYEEEERQRGNFPDRFSGHQFPNYSSELNVNALLLGDSALYLCASSVGGEPKDTQYFGPGTRLTVL.

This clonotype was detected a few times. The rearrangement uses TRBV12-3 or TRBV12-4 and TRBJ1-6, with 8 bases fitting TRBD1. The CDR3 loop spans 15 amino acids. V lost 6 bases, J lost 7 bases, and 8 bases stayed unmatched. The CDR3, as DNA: TGTGCCAGCAGCCCCAGGACAGGGTTGAATTCACCCCTCCACTTT. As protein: CASSPRTGLNSPLHF.

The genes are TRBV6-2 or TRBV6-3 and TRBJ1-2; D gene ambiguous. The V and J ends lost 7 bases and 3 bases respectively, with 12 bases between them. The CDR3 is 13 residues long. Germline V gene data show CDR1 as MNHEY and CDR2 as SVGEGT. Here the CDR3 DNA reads TGTGCCAGCAACGGGCACAGATACTATGGCTACACCTTC. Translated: CASNGHRYYGYTF.